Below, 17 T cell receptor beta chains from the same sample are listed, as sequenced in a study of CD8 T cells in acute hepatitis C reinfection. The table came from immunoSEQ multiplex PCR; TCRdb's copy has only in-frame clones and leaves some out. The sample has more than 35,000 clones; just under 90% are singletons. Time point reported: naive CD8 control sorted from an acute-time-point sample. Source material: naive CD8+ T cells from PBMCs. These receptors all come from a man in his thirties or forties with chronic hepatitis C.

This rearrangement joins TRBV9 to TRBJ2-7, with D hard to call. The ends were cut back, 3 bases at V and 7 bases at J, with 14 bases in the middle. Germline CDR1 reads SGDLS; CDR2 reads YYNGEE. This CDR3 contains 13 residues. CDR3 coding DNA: TGTGCCAGCAGCGCCGTCGGTTTAGGAGAGCAGTACTTC. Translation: CASSAVGLGEQYF.

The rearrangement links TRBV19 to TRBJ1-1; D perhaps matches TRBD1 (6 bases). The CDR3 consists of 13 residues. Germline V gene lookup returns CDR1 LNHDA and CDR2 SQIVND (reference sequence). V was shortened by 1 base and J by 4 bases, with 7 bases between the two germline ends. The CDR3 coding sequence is TGTGCCAGTAGTATAGCAGGGGTCACTGAAGCTTTCTTT. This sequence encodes CASSIAGVTEAFF. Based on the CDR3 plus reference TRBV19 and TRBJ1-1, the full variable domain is DGGITQSPKYLFRKEGQNVTLSCEQNLNHDAMYWYRQDPGQGLRLIYYSQIVNDFQKGDIAEGYSVSREKKESFPLTVTSAQKNPTAFYLCASSIAGVTEAFFGQGTRLTVV.

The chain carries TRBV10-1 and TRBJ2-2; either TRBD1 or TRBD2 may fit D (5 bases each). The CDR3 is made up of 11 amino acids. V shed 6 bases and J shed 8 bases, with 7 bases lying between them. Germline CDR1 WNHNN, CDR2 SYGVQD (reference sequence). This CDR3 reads CASRGEGELFF. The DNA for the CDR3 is TGCGCCAGCAGGGGGGAAGGGGAGCTGTTTTTT.

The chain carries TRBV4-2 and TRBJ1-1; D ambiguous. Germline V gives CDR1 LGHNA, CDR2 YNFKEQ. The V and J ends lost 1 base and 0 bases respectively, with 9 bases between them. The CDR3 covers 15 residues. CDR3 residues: CASSQAAAMNTEAFF. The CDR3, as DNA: TGTGCCAGCAGCCAAGCGGCGGCAATGAACACTGAAGCTTTCTTT.

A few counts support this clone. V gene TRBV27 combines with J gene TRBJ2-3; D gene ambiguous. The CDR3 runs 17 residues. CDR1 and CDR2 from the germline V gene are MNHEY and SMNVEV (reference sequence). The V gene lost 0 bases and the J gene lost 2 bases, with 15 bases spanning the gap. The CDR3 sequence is CASSLSTQAYFTDTQYF. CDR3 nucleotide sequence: TGTGCCAGCAGTTTATCGACGCAGGCCTATTTCACAGATACGCAGTATTTT.

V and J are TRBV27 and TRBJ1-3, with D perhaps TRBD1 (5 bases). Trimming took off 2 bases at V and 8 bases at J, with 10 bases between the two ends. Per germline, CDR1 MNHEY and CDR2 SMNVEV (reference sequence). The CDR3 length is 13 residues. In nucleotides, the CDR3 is TGTGCCAGCAGTTTAATGGTGGGGGACACCATATATTTT. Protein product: CASSLMVGDTIYF.

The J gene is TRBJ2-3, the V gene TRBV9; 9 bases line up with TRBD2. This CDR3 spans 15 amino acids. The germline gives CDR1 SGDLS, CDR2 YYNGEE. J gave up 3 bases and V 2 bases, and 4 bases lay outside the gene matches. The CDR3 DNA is TGTGCCAGCAGCGTTTCTAGCGGGGAGACAGATACGCAGTATTTT. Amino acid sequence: CASSVSSGETDTQYF.

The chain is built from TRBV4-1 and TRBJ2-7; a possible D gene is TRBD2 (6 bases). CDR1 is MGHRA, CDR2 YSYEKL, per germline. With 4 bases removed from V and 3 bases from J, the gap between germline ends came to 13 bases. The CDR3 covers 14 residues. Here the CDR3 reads CASSPLPGVYEQYF. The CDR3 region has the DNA TGCGCCAGCAGCCCCCTGCCGGGGGTCTACGAGCAGTACTTC.

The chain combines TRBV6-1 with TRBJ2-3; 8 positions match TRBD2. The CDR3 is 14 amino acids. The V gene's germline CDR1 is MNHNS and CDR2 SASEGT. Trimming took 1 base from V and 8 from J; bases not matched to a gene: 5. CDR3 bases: TGTGCCAGCAGTGAAGACGGGAGGGCCCTTACGCAGTATTTT. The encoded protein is CASSEDGRALTQYF.

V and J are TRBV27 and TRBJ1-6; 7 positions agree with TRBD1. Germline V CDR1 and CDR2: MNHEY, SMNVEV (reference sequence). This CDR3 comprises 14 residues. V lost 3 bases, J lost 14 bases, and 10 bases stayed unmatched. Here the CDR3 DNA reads TGTGCCAGCAGTTTTGACAGATCAGGGGGGGCCCTCCACTTT. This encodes CASSFDRSGGALHF.

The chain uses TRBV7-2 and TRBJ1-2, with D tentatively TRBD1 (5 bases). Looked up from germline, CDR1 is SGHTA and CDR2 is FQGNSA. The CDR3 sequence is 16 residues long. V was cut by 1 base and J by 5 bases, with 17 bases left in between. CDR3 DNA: TGTGCCAGCAGCTTAGTGGGTCAGGGAGTCCCATATGGCTACACCTTC. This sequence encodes CASSLVGQGVPYGYTF.

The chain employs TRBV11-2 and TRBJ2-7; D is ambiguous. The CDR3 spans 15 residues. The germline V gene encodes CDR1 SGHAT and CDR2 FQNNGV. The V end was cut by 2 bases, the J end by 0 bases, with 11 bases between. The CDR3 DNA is TGTGCCAGCAGCTTAAAAGAGGTCAGCTCCTACGAGCAGTACTTC. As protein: CASSLKEVSSYEQYF.

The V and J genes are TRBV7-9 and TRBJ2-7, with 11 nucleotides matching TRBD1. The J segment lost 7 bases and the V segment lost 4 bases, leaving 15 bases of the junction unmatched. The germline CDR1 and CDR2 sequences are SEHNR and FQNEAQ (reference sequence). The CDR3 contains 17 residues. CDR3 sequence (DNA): TGTGCCAGCAGCTCGTGGAGGGGGACAGGGGGTTCGAGGGAGCAGTACTTC. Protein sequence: CASSSWRGTGGSREQYF.

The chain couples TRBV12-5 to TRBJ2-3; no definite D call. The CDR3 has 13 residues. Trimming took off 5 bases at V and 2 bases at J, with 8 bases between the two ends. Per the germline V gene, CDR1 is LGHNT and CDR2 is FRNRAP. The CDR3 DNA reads TGTGCTAGTGGTCCGAGGATCACAGATACGCAGTATTTT. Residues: CASGPRITDTQYF.

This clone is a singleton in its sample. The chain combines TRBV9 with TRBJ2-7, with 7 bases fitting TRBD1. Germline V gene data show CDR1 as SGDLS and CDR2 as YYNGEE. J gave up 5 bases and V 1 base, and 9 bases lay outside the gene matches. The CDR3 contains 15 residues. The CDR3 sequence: CASSVKETGFHEQYF. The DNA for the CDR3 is TGTGCCAGCAGCGTAAAGGAGACAGGGTTCCACGAGCAGTACTTC. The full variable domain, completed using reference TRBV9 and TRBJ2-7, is DSGVTQTPKHLITATGQRVTLRCSPRSGDLSVYWYQQSLDQGLQFLIQYYNGEERAKGNILERFSAQQFPDLHSELNLSSLELGDSALYFCASSVKETGFHEQYFGPGTRLTVT.

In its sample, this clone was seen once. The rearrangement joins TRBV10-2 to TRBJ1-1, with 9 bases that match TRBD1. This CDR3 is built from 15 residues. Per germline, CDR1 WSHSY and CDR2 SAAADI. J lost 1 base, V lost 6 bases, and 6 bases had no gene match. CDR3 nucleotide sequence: TGCGCCAGCAGAGAATCGGGACAGGGGAACACTGAAGCTTTCTTT. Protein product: CASRESGQGNTEAFF.

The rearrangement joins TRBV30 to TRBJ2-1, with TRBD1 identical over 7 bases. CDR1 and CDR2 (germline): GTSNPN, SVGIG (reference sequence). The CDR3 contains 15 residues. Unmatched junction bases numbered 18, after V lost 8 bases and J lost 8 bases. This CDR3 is CARDRQDTSQYEQFF. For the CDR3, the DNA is TGTGCCCGGGACAGACAGGACACGTCCCAATATGAGCAGTTCTTC. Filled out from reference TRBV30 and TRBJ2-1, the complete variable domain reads SQTIHQWPATLVQPVGSPLSLECTVEGTSNPNLYWYRQAAGRGLQLLFYSVGIGQISSEVPQNLSASRPQDRQFILSSKKLLLSDSGFYLCARDRQDTSQYEQFFGPGTRLTVL.